A single sample is the source of the 28 T cell receptor beta chains below, sequenced in a study of T cell responses to AZD1222 COVID-19 vaccine. The protocol was immunoSEQ multiplex PCR, while the TCRdb copy is restricted to in-frame clones and leaves out a portion. The table shows about 120,000 clones, with more than 65% occurring only once. The sample was peripheral blood, taken 28 days after the second AZD1222 dose. The receptor set was obtained from an adult who received the AZD1222 COVID-19 vaccine.

The chain joins TRBV3-1 (or the pseudogene TRBV3-2) to TRBJ1-2; 7 nucleotides match TRBD1. This CDR3 comprises 17 residues. In germline, CDR1 is LGHDT, CDR2 YNNKEL (reference sequence). Trimming took 2 bases from V and 4 from J; bases not matched to a gene: 13. The CDR3 DNA follows: TGTGCCAGCAGCCAACTCTTCACAGGGGCATCTTCCTATGGCTACACCTTC. Translated: CASSQLFTGASSYGYTF.

The chain recombines TRBV14 with TRBJ1-2; TRBD1 is a possible D gene (5 bases). V was clipped by 0 bases and J by 5 bases, with 10 bases between them. The length of the CDR3 is 14 residues. Germline V gene lookup returns CDR1 SGHDN and CDR2 FVKESK. The CDR3 region is CASSQEGLAYGYTF. The CDR3 nucleotides are TGTGCCAGCAGCCAAGAGGGGCTAGCTTATGGCTACACCTTC.

Points on this clone: One end of the junction varies from germline; a read error may be responsible. This chain connects TRBV5-6 to TRBJ2-5, with D tentatively TRBD1 or TRBD2 (5 bases each). Germline V gene sequence: CDR1 SGHDT, CDR2 YYEEEE. The CDR3 is made up of 14 amino acids. CDR3 in DNA: TGTGCCAGCACCTTGAGGGGATCCCAAGAGACCCAGTACTTC. This encodes CASTLRGSQETQYF.

The chain has TRBV27 and TRBJ2-1; the D is unclear. Trimming pared 8 bases from V and 5 bases from J, leaving 10 bases between. The CDR3 has 12 residues. From germline, CDR1 is MNHEY and CDR2 SMNVEV (reference sequence). The CDR3 spells CASGRQDNEQFF. In DNA form, the CDR3 reads TGTGCCAGCGGCCGACAAGACAATGAGCAGTTCTTC.

Regarding this clone: Germline is not matched at one junction end, which may reflect a read error. The CDR3: CASSFRYPPDTGELFF. Here the CDR3 DNA reads TGTGCTAGCAGCTTCCGCTACCCTCCCGACACCGGGGAGCTGTTTTTT. V gene TRBV7-7 combines with J gene TRBJ2-2; D unclear. This CDR3 is 16 amino acids long. Germline V gene sequence: CDR1 SSHAT, CDR2 FNYEAQ (reference sequence).

A note on this clone: A read error may account for a junction end that differs from germline. V gene TRBV7-2 combines with J gene TRBJ2-1, with 10 nucleotides matching TRBD2. The CDR3 has 15 residues. Germline-derived CDR1 and CDR2 are SGHTA and FQGNSA. CDR3 sequence: CASSNRYPSGGPKLF. For the CDR3, the DNA is TGTGCCAGCAGCAACCGTTACCCTAGCGGGGGTCCGAAGCTCTTC.

This clone was recorded once. The V and J genes are TRBV6-5 and TRBJ1-2; TRBD1 agrees at 7 bases. V was pared by 6 bases and J by 7 bases, with 8 bases of the junction left unmatched. CDR1 MNHEY and CDR2 SVGAGI come from the germline V gene. This CDR3 has 13 amino acids. The CDR3 loop is CASRPRGGVGYTF. DNA for the CDR3: TGTGCCAGCAGACCCAGGGGGGGGGTTGGCTACACCTTC.

The chain employs TRBV19 and TRBJ2-7; TRBD1 matches at 7 bases. The CDR3 consists of 13 residues. V gave up 9 bases and J gave up 2 bases; unmatched junction bases: 7. From germline, CDR1 is LNHDA and CDR2 SQIVND (reference sequence). The CDR3 sequence is CASGPGTAYEQYF. The CDR3, as DNA: TGTGCCAGCGGTCCCGGGACAGCCTACGAGCAGTACTTC.

V is TRBV3-1 (or the pseudogene TRBV3-2) and J is TRBJ1-1; 7 nucleotides line up with TRBD1. The J segment lost 4 bases and the V segment lost 3 bases, leaving 5 bases of the junction unmatched. From germline, CDR1 is LGHDT and CDR2 YNNKEL (reference sequence). The CDR3 has 14 amino acids. The CDR3 here is CASSHQDRITEAFF. CDR3 coding DNA: TGTGCCAGCAGCCACCAGGACAGGATCACTGAAGCTTTCTTT.

The chain is built from TRBV7-9 and TRBJ2-3; 10 positions match TRBD2. CDR3 length: 17 residues. The V gene's germline CDR1 is SEHNR and CDR2 FQNEAQ (reference sequence). Trimming took 4 bases from V and 3 from J; bases not matched to a gene: 10. CDR3 amino acids: CASSSRWTAGGTDTQYF. The DNA of the CDR3 is TGTGCCAGCAGCTCCCGTTGGACAGCGGGGGGGACAGATACGCAGTATTTT. The whole variable domain, filled in from reference TRBV7-9 and TRBJ2-3, reads DTGVSQNPRHKITKRGQNVTFRCDPISEHNRLYWYRQTLGQGPEFLTYFQNEAQLEKSRLLSDRFSAERPKGSFSTLEIQRTEQGDSAMYLCASSSRWTAGGTDTQYFGPGTRLTVL.

This chain connects TRBV15 to TRBJ1-3; D possibly corresponds to TRBD1 (5 bases). Germline lookup yields CDR1 LNHNV and CDR2 YYDKDF (reference sequence). V shed 1 base and J shed 0 bases, with 16 bases lying between them. CDR3 length equals 18 residues. In nucleotides, the CDR3 is TGTGCCACCAGCAGAGGAGGGACCGGGACGGTCTCTGGAAACACCATATATTTT. It translates to CATSRGGTGTVSGNTIYF.

The J gene is TRBJ2-2, the V gene TRBV7-2; TRBD1 might be the D (6 bases). The CDR3 spans 13 residues. Per the germline V gene, CDR1 is SGHTA and CDR2 is FQGNSA. The germline V and J ends were trimmed by 5 bases and 6 bases, with 10 bases remaining between them. CDR3 sequence (DNA): TGTGCCAGCAGCCGCCGGACAGCCGGGGAGCTGTTTTTT. As protein: CASSRRTAGELFF.

The gene calls are TRBV5-1 and TRBJ1-6; D perhaps matches TRBD1 (6 bases). The CDR3 totals 15 residues. Germline V gene sequence: CDR1 SGHRS, CDR2 YFSETQ. The germline V and J ends were trimmed by 3 bases and 4 bases, with 11 bases remaining between them. This CDR3 reads CASSSDRGYNSPLHF. The CDR3 coding sequence is TGCGCCAGCAGCTCGGACAGAGGATATAATTCACCCCTCCACTTT. The entire variable domain, with the rest obtained from reference TRBV5-1 and TRBJ1-6, is as follows: KAGVTQTPRYLIKTRGQQVTLSCSPISGHRSVSWYQQTPGQGLQFLFEYFSETQRNKGNFPGRFSGRQFSNSRSEMNVSTLELGDSALYLCASSSDRGYNSPLHFGNGTRLTVT.

This clone appeared a few times. The rearrangement uses TRBV7-9 and TRBJ2-7; 8 bases line up with TRBD1. V was pared by 2 bases and J by 1 base, with 4 bases of the junction left unmatched. The germline gives CDR1 SEHNR, CDR2 FQNEAQ (reference sequence). The CDR3 extends over 15 amino acids. CDR3 region: CASSLTGGKSYEQYF. In nucleotides, the CDR3 is TGTGCCAGCAGCTTAACAGGGGGTAAATCCTACGAGCAGTACTTC.

The chain couples TRBV5-6 to TRBJ1-1, with D perhaps TRBD1 (5 bases). Germline V gives CDR1 SGHDT, CDR2 YYEEEE. V was pared by 0 bases and J by 4 bases, with 13 bases between. This CDR3 contains 15 residues. The CDR3 sequence is CASSLDGTFGTEAFF. CDR3 DNA: TGTGCCAGCAGCTTGGACGGGACTTTCGGCACTGAAGCTTTCTTT.

The chain has TRBV5-3 and TRBJ2-1; D is unresolved. TRBV5-3 is noted as an ORF with a role that remains uncertain. CDR3 length equals 15 residues. The germline V and J ends were trimmed by 5 bases and 1 base, with 13 bases remaining between them. This CDR3 reads CARSQAPGSYNEQFF. The CDR3 bases are TGTGCCAGAAGTCAAGCCCCAGGATCCTACAATGAGCAGTTCTTC.

The gene calls are TRBV5-1 and TRBJ2-7; possible D gene TRBD2, 5 bases. Looked up from germline, CDR1 is SGHRS and CDR2 is YFSETQ. The CDR3 is 15 residues long. The ends were cut back, 4 bases at V and 2 bases at J, with 16 bases in the middle. The CDR3 reads CASSPLRTATYEQYF. The DNA for the CDR3 is TGCGCCAGCAGCCCGCTCAGGACTGCCACCTACGAGCAGTACTTC. Full variable domain (remainder filled in from reference TRBV5-1 and TRBJ2-7): KAGVTQTPRYLIKTRGQQVTLSCSPISGHRSVSWYQQTPGQGLQFLFEYFSETQRNKGNFPGRFSGRQFSNSRSEMNVSTLELGDSALYLCASSPLRTATYEQYFGPGTRLTVT.

This sequence joins TRBV5-1 and TRBJ1-2, with unresolved D. In germline, CDR1 is SGHRS, CDR2 YFSETQ. The CDR3 runs 12 residues. The V end lost 4 bases, the J end lost 8 bases, and 12 bases lay between the germline ends. CDR3 in amino acids: CASSQQGEGYTF. The DNA for the CDR3 is TGCGCCAGCAGCCAACAAGGCGAAGGCTACACCTTC. Combining the CDR3 with reference TRBV5-1 and TRBJ1-2 gives the whole variable domain KAGVTQTPRYLIKTRGQQVTLSCSPISGHRSVSWYQQTPGQGLQFLFEYFSETQRNKGNFPGRFSGRQFSNSRSEMNVSTLELGDSALYLCASSQQGEGYTFGSGTRLTVV.

The chain carries TRBV7-2 and TRBJ2-5; D remains unclear. V was cut by 2 bases and J by 5 bases, with 12 bases left in between. The CDR3 runs to 14 residues. From germline, CDR1 is SGHTA and CDR2 FQGNSA. CDR3 protein: CASSLSGDLETQYF. The CDR3 nucleotides read TGTGCCAGCAGCTTATCCGGCGATTTGGAGACCCAGTACTTC.

The rearrangement joins TRBV5-1 to TRBJ2-2; 8 nucleotides align to TRBD1. Germline V gene lookup returns CDR1 SGHRS and CDR2 YFSETQ. J lost 5 bases, V lost 0 bases, and 6 bases had no gene match. The CDR3 is 16 amino acids. As DNA, the CDR3 is TGCGCCAGCAGCTTGGGGGCAGGGGGCAAGACCGGGGAGCTGTTTTTT. It translates to CASSLGAGGKTGELFF.

The V call is TRBV20-1, the J call TRBJ2-7, with D uncertain. Germline CDR1 and CDR2: DFQATT and SNEGSKA (reference sequence). CDR3 length: 11 residues. The germline V and J ends were trimmed by 7 bases and 3 bases, with 10 bases remaining between them. The CDR3 spells CSVPVHYEQYF. Written as DNA, the CDR3 is TGCAGTGTCCCCGTCCACTACGAGCAGTACTTC.

The chain combines TRBV7-2 with TRBJ1-3; D ambiguous. Trimming cost V 1 base and J 1 base, with 5 bases left between them. The CDR3 spans 14 residues. Per the germline V gene, CDR1 is SGHTA and CDR2 is FQGNSA. The CDR3 region is CASSLVGSGNTIYF. Written as DNA, the CDR3 is TGTGCCAGCAGCTTAGTTGGGTCTGGAAACACCATATATTTT.

This clone was counted a few times. V usage is TRBV9 and J usage is TRBJ2-1, with D perhaps matching TRBD2 (6 bases). The CDR3 has 15 amino acids. Germline V gives CDR1 SGDLS, CDR2 YYNGEE. Trimming pared 3 bases from V and 2 bases from J, leaving 12 bases between. The CDR3 region has the DNA TGTGCCAGCAGCGCGAGGAGGGCAGCCTACAATGAGCAGTTCTTC. Its translation is CASSARRAAYNEQFF.

This chain connects TRBV15 to TRBJ1-5; TRBD1 is a possible D gene (6 bases). The CDR3 is 15 amino acids. The germline V gene has CDR1 LNHNV and CDR2 YYDKDF (reference sequence). Trimming left V 0 bases short and J 4 bases short, with 10 bases between. The CDR3 loop reads CATSRDPQGNQPQHF. The CDR3 DNA is TGTGCCACCAGCAGAGATCCTCAGGGGAATCAGCCCCAGCATTTT.

The CDR3 DNA is TGTGCCAGCAGCGTAGAAGGCTGGAGCACAGATACGCAGTATTTT. It encodes CASSVEGWSTDTQYF. The V and J genes are TRBV9 and TRBJ2-3; D gene ambiguous. The germline CDR1 and CDR2 sequences are SGDLS and YYNGEE. V was shortened by 0 bases and J by 0 bases, with 8 bases between the two germline ends. The CDR3 spans 15 residues.

This chain joins TRBV6-5 and TRBJ1-2, with D maybe TRBD1 (6 bases). Trimming removed 4 bases at V and 4 bases at J, with 13 bases between. Germline CDR1 is MNHEY and CDR2 is SVGAGI. The CDR3 loop spans 14 amino acids. The CDR3 reads CASSLVGGTYGYTF. The CDR3 nucleotides read TGTGCCAGCAGTTTAGTGGGGGGCACCTATGGCTACACCTTC.

The CDR3 protein is CSVEKGASYTF. CDR3 sequence (DNA): TGCAGCGTTGAAAAGGGGGCGAGCTACACCTTC. The rearrangement links TRBV29-1 to TRBJ1-2; 7 positions match TRBD1. Germline loops: CDR1 SQVTM, CDR2 ANQGSEA. The CDR3 totals 11 residues. The V gene end was trimmed by 2 bases and the J gene end by 9 bases; junction bases not matched to a gene: 3.

V gene TRBV28 combines with J gene TRBJ1-4, with 7 positions matching TRBD1. The V and J ends lost 6 bases and 7 bases, in that order; junction bases with no gene match: 8. Germline CDR1 MDHEN, CDR2 SYDVKM. The CDR3 totals 14 residues. CDR3 sequence: CASRVPGQFEKLFF. The CDR3, as DNA: TGTGCCAGCAGGGTTCCGGGACAGTTTGAAAAACTGTTTTTT.